This TCR beta chain was observed in a study of blood T cell repertoires in COVID-19. On the study more broadly: Donors in the United States, Italy and Spain gave samples during acute or convalescent COVID-19.

This clone was detected once. Authors' analysis steps: Reference gene primer amplification gave estimated nucleated cell counts. The method was immunoSEQ multiplex PCR; TCRdb's version includes in-frame clones alone and lacks a portion of them. From that table come the V and J calls and clone size; the DNA was used to work out D and trimming. The sample lists approximately 52,000 clones, about 90% seen once, with about 2.9% in the top ten. The sequencing sample was made of peripheral blood. This clonotype was sampled from a human donor in a cohort sampled during active COVID-19.

The CDR3 nucleotides are TGCAGCGCCGGTGGGACAGGGGGCGCGAACACTGAAGCTTTCTTT. This codes for CSAGGTGGANTEAFF. The rearrangement links TRBV29-1 to TRBJ1-1; TRBD1 matches 12 bases. CDR3 length: 15 amino acids. V shed 7 bases and J 1 base; nucleotides not matched to a gene: 7. CDR1 SQVTM and CDR2 ANQGSEA come from the germline V gene. Supplemented by reference TRBV29-1 and TRBJ1-1, the full variable domain reads SAVISQKPSRDICQRGTSLTIQCQVDSQVTMMFWYRQQPGQSLTLIATANQGSEATYESGFVIDKFPISRPNLTFSTLTVSNMSPEDSSIYLCSAGGTGGANTEAFFGQGTRLTVV.